This T cell receptor (beta chain) was identified in a study of cytomegalovirus exposure and HLA in healthy donors. 60 Vbeta and 13 Jbeta primers were used in PCR. Assay used: immunoSEQ multiplex PCR; TCRdb lists only in-frame clones, some missing. The sample lists around 210,000 clones, more than 70% occurring once. This clonotype was sampled from a boy younger than 18 in good health and CMV-seronegative. Input material: PBMCs.

The CDR3 reads CASSDSAGGVNEQFF. Here the CDR3 DNA reads TGTGCCAGCAGTGACTCAGCGGGAGGGGTGAATGAGCAGTTCTTC. The chain uses TRBV6-4 and TRBJ2-1, with 10 bases lining up with TRBD2. The CDR3 is made up of 15 amino acids. CDR1 and CDR2 (germline): MRHNA, SNTAGT. V shed 0 bases, J shed 7 bases, and the junction held 3 bases outside the gene matches.